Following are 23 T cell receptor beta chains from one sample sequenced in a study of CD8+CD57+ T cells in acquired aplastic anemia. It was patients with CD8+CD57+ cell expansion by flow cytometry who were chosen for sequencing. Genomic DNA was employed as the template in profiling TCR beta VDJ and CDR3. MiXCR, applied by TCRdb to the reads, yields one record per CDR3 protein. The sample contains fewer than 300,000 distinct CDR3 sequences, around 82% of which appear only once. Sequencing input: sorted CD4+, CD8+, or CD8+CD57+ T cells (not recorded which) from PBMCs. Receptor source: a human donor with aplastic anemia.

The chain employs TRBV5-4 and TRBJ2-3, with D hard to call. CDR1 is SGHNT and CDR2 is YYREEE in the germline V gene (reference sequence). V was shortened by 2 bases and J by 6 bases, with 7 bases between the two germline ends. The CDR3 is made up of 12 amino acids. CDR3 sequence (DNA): TGTGCCAGCAGCTTTGGGTCCGATACGCAGTATTTT. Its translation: CASSFGSDTQYF.

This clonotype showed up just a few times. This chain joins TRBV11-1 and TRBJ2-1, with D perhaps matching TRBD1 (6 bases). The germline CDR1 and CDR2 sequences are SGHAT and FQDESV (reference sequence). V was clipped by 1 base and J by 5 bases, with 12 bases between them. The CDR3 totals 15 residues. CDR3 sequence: CASSLGRTENNEQFF. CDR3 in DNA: TGTGCCAGCAGCTTAGGTCGGACAGAAAACAATGAGCAGTTCTTC.

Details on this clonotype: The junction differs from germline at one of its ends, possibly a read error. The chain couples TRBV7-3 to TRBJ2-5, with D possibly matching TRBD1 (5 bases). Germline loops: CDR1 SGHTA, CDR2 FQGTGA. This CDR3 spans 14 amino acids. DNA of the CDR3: TGTGCCACCAGCAGAGGCAGGGTGCCAGCTGCGGCGTACTTC. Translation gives CATSRGRVPAAAYF.

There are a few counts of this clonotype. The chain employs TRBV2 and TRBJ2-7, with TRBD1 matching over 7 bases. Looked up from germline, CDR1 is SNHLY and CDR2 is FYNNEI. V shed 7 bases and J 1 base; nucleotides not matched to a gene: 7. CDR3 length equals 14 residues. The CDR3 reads CASNHRGQSYEQYF. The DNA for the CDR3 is TGTGCCAGCAACCACAGGGGTCAATCCTACGAGCAGTACTTC.

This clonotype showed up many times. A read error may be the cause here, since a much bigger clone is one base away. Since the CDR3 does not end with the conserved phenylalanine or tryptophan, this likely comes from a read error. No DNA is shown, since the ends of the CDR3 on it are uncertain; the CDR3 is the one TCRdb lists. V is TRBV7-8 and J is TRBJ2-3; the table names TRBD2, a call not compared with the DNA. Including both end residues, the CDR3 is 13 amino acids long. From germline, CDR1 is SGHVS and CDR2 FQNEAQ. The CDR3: CASSLAGGADTHY.

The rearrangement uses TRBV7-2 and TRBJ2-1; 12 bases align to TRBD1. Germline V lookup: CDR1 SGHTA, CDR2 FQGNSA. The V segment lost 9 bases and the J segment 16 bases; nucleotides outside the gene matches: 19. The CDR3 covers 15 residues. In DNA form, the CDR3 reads TGTGCCAGTAGCGGGACAGGGGGCGCCGCCAATGGGCACTTCTTC. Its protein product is CASSGTGGAANGHFF. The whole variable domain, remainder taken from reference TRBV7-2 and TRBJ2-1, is GAGVSQSPSNKVTEKGKDVELRCDPISGHTALYWYRQSLGQGLEFLIYFQGNSAPDKSGLPSDRFSAERTGGSVSTLTIQRTQQEDSAVYLCASSGTGGAANGHFFGPGTRLTVL.

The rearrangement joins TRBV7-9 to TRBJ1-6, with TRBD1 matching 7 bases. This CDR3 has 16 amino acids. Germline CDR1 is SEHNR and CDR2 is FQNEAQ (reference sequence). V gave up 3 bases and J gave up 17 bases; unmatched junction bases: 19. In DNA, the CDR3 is TGTGCCAGCAGCTTGGGGACAGCATACAATGAGCAGCCCTTCCACTTT. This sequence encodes CASSLGTAYNEQPFHF.

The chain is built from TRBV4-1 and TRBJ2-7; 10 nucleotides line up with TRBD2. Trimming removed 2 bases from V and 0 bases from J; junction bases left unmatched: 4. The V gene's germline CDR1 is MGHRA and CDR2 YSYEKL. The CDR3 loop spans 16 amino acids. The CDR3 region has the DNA TGCGCCAGCAGCCAAAGTTGGACTAGCGGCTCCTACGAGCAGTACTTC. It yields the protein CASSQSWTSGSYEQYF.

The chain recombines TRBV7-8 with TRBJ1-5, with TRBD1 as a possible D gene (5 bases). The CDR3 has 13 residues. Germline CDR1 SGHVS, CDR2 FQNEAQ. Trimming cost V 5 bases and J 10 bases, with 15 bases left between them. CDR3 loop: CASSQTGTHPQHF. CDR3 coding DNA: TGTGCCAGCAGCCAAACAGGAACTCACCCCCAGCATTTT.

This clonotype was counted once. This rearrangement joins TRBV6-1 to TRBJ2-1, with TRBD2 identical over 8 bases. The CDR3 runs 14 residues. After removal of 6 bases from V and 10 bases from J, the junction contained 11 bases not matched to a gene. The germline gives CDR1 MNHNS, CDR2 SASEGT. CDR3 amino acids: CASRRLASEGEQFF. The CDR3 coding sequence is TGTGCCAGCAGGCGACTAGCGTCCGAGGGAGAGCAGTTCTTC.

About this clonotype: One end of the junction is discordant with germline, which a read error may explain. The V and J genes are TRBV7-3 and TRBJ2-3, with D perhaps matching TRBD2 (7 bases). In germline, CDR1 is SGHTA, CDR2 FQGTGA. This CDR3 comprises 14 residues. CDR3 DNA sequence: TGTGCCAGCAGCTTAACGGGGGGGCCCCACGCGCAGTACTTT. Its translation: CASSLTGGPHAQYF.

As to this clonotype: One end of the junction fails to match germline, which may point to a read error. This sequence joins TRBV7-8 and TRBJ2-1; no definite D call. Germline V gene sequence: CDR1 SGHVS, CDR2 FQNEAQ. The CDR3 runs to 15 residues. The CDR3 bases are TGTGCCAGCAGCACCACGGTGAGCTACTACGATGAGCAGCTCTTC. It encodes CASSTTVSYYDEQLF.

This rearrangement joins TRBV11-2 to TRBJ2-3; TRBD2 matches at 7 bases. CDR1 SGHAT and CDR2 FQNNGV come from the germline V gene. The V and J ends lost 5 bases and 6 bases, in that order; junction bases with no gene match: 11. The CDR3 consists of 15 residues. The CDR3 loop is CASSPGGGWLDTQYF. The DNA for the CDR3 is TGTGCCAGCAGCCCGGGAGGAGGGTGGCTGGATACGCAGTATTTT.

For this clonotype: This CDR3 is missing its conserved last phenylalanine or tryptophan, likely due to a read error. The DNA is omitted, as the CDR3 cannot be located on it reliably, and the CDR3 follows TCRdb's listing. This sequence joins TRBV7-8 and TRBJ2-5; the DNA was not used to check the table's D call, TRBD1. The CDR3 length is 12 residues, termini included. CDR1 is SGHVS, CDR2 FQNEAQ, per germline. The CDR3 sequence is CASSLARGPESQ.

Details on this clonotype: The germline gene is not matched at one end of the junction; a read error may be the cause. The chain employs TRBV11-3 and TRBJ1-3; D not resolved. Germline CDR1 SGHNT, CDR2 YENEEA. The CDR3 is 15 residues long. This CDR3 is CASSLDVTPGNAIYF. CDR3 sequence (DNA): TGTGCCAGCAGCTTAGATGTGACGCCTGGAAACGCCATATATTTT. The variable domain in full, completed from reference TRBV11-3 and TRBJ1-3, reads EAGVVQSPRYKIIEKKQPVAFWCNPISGHNTLYWYLQNLGQGPELLIRYENEEAVDDSQLPKDRFSAERLKGVDSTLKIQPAELGDSAVYLCASSLDVTPGNAIYFGEGSWLTVV.

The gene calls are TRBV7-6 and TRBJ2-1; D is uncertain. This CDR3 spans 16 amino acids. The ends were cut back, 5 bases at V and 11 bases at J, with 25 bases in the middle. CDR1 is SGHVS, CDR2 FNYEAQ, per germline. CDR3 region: CASSLGKVPSGAKQFF. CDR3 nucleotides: TGTGCCAGCAGCCTAGGGAAGGTCCCCTCTGGCGCCAAGCAGTTCTTC.

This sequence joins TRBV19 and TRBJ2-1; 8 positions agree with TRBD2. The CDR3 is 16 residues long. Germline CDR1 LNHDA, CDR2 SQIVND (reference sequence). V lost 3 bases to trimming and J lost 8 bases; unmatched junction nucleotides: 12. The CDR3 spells CASSILERGGSDEQFF. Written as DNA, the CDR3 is TGTGCCAGTAGTATTTTGGAACGCGGGGGGAGCGATGAGCAGTTCTTC.

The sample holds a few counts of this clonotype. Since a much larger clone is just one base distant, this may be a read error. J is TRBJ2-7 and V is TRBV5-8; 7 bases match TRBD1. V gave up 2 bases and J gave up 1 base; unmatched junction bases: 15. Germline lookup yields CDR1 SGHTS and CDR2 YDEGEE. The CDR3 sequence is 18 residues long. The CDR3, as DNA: TGTGCCAGCAGCTTTACTCGCGACGGGACAGCCCTTTCCTACGAGCAGTACGTC. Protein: CASSFTRDGTALSYEQYV.

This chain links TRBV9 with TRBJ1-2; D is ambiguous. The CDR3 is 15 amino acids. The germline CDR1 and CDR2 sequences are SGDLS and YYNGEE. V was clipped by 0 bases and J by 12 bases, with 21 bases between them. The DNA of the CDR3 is TGTGCCAGCAGCGTAGGGGTCTCGGGAAATCAGCCCCACACCTTC. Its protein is CASSVGVSGNQPHTF. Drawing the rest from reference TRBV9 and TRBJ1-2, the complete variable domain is DSGVTQTPKHLITATGQRVTLRCSPRSGDLSVYWYQQSLDQGLQFLIQYYNGEERAKGNILERFSAQQFPDLHSELNLSSLELGDSALYFCASSVGVSGNQPHTFGSGTRLTVV.

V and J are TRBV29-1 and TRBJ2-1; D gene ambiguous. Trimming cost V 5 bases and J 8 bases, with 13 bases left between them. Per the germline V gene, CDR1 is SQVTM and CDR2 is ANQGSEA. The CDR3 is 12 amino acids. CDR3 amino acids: CSVNRYRDEQFF. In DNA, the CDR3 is TGCAGCGTTAATCGGTATAGGGATGAGCAGTTCTTC.

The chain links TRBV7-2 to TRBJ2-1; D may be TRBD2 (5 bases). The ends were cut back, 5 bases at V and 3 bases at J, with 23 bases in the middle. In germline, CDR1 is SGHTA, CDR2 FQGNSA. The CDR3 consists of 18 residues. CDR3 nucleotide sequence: TGTGCCAGCAGCGTTACCGACCCCGAGGACTCCCGCTACAATGAGCAGTTCTTC. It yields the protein CASSVTDPEDSRYNEQFF.

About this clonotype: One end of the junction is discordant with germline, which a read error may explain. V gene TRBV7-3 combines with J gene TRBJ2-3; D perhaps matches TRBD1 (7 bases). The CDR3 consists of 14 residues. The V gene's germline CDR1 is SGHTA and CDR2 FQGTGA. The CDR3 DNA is TGTGCCAGCAGCTTAGCGGGACAGCAACACTGGAGCTTTTTT. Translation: CASSLAGQQHWSFF.

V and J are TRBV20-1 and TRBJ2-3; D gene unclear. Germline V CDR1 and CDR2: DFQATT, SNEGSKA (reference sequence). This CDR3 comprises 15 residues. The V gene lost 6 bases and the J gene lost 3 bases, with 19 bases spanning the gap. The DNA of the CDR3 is TGCAGTGCCAGTAGTTGGGGAAAAGATACAGATACGCAGTATTTT. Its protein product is CSASSWGKDTDTQYF.